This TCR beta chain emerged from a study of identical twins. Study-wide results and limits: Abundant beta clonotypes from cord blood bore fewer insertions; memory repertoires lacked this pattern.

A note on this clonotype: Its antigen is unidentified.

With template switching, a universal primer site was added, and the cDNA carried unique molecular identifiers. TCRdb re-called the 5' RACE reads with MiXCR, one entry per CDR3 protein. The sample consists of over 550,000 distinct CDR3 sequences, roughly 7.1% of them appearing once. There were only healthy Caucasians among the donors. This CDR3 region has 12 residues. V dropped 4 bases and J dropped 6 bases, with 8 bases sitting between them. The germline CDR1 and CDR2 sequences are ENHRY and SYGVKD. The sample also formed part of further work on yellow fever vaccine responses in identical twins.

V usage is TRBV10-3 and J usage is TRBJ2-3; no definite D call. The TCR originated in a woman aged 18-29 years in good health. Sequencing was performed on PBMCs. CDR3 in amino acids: CAISAKRDTQYF. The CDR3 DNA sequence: TGTGCCATCAGTGCCAAAAGGGATACGCAGTATTTT.